This T cell receptor beta chain was identified during a study of T cells in Graves' hyperthyroidism and ophthalmopathy. Study-wide results and limits: Before onset, by a median of around 6.4 months, the model predicted ophthalmopathy. In blood, most of the thyroid clonotypes expanded above 0.001 were also present. Researchers report that a 13 V-J model separated ophthalmopathy from stable hyperthyroidism.

Regions amplified from RNA transcripts were the TCR beta CDR3 regions. The HTBI primer set drove a first-round RT-PCR of the TCR CDR3. Each CDR3 protein gets one entry after TCRdb re-called the multiplex PCR reads with MiXCR. The sample holds a few hundred thousand distinct CDR3 sequences; over 15% are singletons and the top ten take roughly 15%. About this clonotype: No antigen is known for it.

Disease lasting under 3 months, a NOSPECS grade of at least 4, and a Clinical Activity Score of at least 3 were features of the ophthalmopathy patients. The CDR3 is 13 amino acids. Trimming shortened V by 2 bases and J by 7 bases, and 11 bases separated the two germline ends. The germline CDR1 and CDR2 sequences are SEHNR and FQNEAQ (reference sequence). This rearrangement joins TRBV7-9 to TRBJ1-1; D is perhaps TRBD1 (6 bases). This clonotype was sampled from a woman aged 18-35 years with Graves' ophthalmopathy. Sequences were obtained from blood. CDR3 DNA sequence: TGTGCCAGCAGCTTATGGGACACCAATGAAGCTTTCTTT. It codes for CASSLWDTNEAFF.